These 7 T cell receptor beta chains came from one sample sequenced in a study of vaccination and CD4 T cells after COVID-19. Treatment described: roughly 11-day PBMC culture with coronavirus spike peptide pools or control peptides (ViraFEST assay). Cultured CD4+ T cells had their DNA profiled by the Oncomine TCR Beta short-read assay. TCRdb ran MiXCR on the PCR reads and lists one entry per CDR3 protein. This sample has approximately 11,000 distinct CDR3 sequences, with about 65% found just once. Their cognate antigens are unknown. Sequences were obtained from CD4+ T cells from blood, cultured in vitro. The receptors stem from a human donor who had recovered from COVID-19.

CDR3 nucleotide sequence: TGCAGTGCTAGCGAGCGAAGGACAGGGCACAATGAGCAGTTCTTC. Amino acids: CSASERRTGHNEQFF. This chain joins TRBV20-1 and TRBJ2-1, with TRBD1 matching over 8 bases. Losses at the gene ends were 3 bases for V and 5 bases for J; bases not matched to a gene: 9. CDR3 length equals 15 residues. Germline V gives CDR1 DFQATT, CDR2 SNEGSKA (reference sequence).

CDR3 residues: CASTVDRANSNQPQHF. CDR3 bases: TGTGCCAGTACCGTGGACAGGGCGAATAGCAATCAGCCCCAGCATTTT. The chain combines TRBV19 with TRBJ1-5; 8 bases align to TRBD1. Germline values: CDR1 LNHDA, CDR2 SQIVND (reference sequence). This CDR3 is built from 16 residues. Losses at the gene ends were 7 bases for V and 0 bases for J; bases not matched to a gene: 8.

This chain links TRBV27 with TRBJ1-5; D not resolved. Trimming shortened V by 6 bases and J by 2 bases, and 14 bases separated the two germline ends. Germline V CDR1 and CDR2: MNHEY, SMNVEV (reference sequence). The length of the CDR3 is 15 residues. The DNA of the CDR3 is TGTGCCAGCAGCCCGACCCCTTGGGGCAATCAGCCCCAGCATTTT. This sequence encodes CASSPTPWGNQPQHF.

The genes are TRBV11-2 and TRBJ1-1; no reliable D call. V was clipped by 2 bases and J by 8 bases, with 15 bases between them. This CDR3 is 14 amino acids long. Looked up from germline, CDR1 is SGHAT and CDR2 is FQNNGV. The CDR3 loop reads CASSLLESPGEAFF. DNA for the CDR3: TGTGCCAGCAGCTTACTTGAGTCCCCGGGCGAAGCTTTCTTT.

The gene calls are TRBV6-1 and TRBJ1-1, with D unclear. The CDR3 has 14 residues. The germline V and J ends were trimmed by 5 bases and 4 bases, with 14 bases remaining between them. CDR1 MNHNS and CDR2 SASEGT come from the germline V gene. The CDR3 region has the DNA TGTGCCAGCAGTCTGGCGCGGATTGGCACTGAAGCTTTCTTT. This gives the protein CASSLARIGTEAFF.

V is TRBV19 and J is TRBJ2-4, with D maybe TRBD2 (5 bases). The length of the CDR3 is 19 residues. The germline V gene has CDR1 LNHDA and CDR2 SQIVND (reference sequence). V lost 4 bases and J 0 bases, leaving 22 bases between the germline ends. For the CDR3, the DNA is TGTGCCAGTAGTACGAGCGGATCCCTGTTTCTACTAGCCAAAAACATTCAGTACTTC. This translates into CASSTSGSLFLLAKNIQYF.

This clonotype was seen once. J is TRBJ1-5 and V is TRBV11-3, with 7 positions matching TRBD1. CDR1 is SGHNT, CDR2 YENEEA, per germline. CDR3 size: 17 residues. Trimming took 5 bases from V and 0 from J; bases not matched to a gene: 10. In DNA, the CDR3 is TGTGCCAGCAGCGCCGAGGGGGCCCCGATTAGCAATCAGCCCCAGCATTTT. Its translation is CASSAEGAPISNQPQHF.